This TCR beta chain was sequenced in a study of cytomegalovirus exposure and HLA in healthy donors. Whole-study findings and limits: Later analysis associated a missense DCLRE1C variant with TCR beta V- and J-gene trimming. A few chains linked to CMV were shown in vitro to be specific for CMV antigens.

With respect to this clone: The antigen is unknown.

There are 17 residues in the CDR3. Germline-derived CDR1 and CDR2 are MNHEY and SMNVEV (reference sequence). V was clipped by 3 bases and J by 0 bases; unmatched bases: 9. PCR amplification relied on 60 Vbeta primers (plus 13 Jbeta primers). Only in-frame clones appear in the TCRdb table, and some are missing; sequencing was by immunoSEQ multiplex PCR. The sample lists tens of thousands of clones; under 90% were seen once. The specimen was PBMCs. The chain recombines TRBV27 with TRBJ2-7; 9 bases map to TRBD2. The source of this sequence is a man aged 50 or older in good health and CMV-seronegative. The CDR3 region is CASSFLPSGRRSYEQYF. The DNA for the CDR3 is TGTGCCAGCAGTTTCCTTCCAAGCGGGAGGCGCTCCTACGAGCAGTACTTC.